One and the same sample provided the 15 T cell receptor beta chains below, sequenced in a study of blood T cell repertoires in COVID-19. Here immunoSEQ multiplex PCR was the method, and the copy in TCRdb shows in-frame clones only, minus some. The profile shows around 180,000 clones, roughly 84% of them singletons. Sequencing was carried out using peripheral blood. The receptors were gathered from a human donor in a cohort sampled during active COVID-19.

CDR3: CASSVSGKGETQYF. CDR3 DNA: TGTGCCAGCAGCGTTAGCGGGAAAGGGGAGACCCAGTACTTC. The chain links TRBV9 to TRBJ2-5, with 8 nucleotides matching TRBD2. Germline CDR1 and CDR2: SGDLS and YYNGEE. The CDR3 loop spans 14 amino acids. With 2 bases clipped from V and 5 bases from J, the junction kept 5 bases outside the gene matches.

This chain's CDR3 is CASTKQGRNTGELFF. CDR3 bases: TGTGCCAGCACTAAACAGGGTAGGAACACCGGGGAGCTGTTTTTT. This chain joins TRBV27 and TRBJ2-2, with a tentative D call TRBD1 (6 bases). Trimming left V 7 bases short and J 1 base short, with 13 bases between. Germline values: CDR1 MNHEY, CDR2 SMNVEV (reference sequence). This CDR3 has 15 amino acids.

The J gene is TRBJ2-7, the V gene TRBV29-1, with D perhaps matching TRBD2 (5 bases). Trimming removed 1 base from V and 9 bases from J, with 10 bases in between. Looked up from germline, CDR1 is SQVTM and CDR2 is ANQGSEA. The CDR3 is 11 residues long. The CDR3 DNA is TGCAGCGTTGAAGCCCGAGGGTGGCAGTACTTC. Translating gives CSVEARGWQYF.

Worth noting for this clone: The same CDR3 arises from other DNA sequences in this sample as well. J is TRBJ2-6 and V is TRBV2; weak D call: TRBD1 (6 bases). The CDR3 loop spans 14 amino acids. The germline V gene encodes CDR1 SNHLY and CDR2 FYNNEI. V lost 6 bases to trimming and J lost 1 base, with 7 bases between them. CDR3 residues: CASRQGSGANVLTF. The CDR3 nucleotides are TGTGCCAGCAGACAGGGATCTGGGGCCAACGTCCTGACTTTC. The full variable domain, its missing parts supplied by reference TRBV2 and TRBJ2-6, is EPEVTQTPSHQVTQMGQEVILRCVPISNHLYFYWYRQILGQKVEFLVSFYNNEISEKSEIFDDQFSVERPDGSNFTLKIRSTKLEDSAMYFCASRQGSGANVLTFGAGSRLTVL.

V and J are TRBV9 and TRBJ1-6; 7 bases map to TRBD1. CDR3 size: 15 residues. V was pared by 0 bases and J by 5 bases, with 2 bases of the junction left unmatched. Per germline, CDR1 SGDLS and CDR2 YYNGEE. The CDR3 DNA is TGTGCCAGCAGCGTAGAGACAGGGAATAATTCACCCCTCCACTTT. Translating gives CASSVETGNNSPLHF.

CDR3 nucleotides: TGCGCCAGCAGCCAAGGGACCGGGACAGGGGGCACTGAAGCTTTCTTT. It codes for CASSQGTGTGGTEAFF. This chain connects TRBV4-3 to TRBJ1-1; 11 bases match TRBD1. The length of the CDR3 is 16 residues. CDR1 is LGHNA and CDR2 is YSLEER in the germline V gene. The V segment lost 1 base and the J segment 4 bases; nucleotides outside the gene matches: 5.

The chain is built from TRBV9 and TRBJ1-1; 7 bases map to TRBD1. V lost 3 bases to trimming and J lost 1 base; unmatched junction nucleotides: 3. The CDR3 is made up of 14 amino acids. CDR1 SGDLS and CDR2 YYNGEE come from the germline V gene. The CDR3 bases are TGTGCCAGCAGCGGGGGACAGCCGAACACTGAAGCTTTCTTT. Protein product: CASSGGQPNTEAFF.

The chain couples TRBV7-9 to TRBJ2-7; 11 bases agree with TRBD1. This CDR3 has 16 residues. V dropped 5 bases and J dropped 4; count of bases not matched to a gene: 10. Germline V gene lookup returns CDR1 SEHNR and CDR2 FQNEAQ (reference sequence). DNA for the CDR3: TGTGCCAGCAGCCGCACATCCGGGACAGGGGGGTACGAGCAGTACTTC. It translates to CASSRTSGTGGYEQYF.

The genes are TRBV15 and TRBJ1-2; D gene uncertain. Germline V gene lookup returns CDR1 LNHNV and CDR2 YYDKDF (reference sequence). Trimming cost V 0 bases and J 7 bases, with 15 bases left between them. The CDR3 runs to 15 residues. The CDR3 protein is CATSRDAGGFGGYTF. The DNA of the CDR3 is TGTGCCACCAGCAGAGATGCGGGAGGGTTCGGTGGCTACACCTTC.

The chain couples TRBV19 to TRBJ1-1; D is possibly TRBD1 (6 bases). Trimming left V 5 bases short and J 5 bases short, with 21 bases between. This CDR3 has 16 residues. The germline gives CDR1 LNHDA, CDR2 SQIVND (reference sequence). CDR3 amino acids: CASSLTPQGLWTEAFF. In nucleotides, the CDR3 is TGTGCCAGTAGTCTGACGCCACAGGGATTATGGACTGAAGCTTTCTTT.

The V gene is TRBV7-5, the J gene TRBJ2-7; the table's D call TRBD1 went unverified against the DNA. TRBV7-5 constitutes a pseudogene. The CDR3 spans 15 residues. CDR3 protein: CVRSLGRGGYYEQYF. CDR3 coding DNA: TGTGTCAGAAGCTTAGGAAGGGGTGGGTACTACGAGCAGTACTTC.

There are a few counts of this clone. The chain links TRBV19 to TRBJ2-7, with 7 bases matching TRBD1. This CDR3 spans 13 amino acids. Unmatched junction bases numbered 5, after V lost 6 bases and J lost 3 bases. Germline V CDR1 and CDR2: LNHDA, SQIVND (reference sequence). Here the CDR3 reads CASSSAGGYEQYF. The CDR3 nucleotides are TGTGCCAGTAGCTCGGCAGGGGGCTACGAGCAGTACTTC.

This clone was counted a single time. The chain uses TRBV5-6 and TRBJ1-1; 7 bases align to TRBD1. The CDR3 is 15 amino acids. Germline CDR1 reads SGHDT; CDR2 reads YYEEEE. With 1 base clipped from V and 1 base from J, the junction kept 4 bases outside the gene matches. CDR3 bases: TGTGCCAGCAGCTTGATGGGACAGCAGAACACTGAAGCTTTCTTT. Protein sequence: CASSLMGQQNTEAFF.

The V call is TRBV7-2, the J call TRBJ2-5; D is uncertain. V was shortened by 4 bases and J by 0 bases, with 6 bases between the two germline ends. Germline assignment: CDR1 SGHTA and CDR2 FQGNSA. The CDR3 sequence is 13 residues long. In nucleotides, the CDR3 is TGTGCCAGCAGCTCCCCCTACCAAGAGACCCAGTACTTC. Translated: CASSSPYQETQYF. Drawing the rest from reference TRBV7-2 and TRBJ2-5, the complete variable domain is GAGVSQSPSNKVTEKGKDVELRCDPISGHTALYWYRQSLGQGLEFLIYFQGNSAPDKSGLPSDRFSAERTGGSVSTLTIQRTQQEDSAVYLCASSSPYQETQYFGPGTRLLVL.

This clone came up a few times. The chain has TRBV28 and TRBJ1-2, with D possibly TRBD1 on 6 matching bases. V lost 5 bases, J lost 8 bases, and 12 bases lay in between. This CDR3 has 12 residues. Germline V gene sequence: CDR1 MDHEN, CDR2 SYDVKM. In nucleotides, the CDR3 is TGTGCCAGCAGTCTTGACAGGCGGGGCTACACCTTC. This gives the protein CASSLDRRGYTF.